This entry lists 9 T cell receptor beta chains sequenced from one sample in a study of cytotoxic CD8 clonotypes in ibrutinib-treated CLL. Some clones are missing from TCRdb's copy, which holds only in-frame ones; the method was immunoSEQ multiplex PCR. The sample has fewer than 400,000 clones; around 66% are singletons. The sample consisted of PBMCs, taken after 36 months of ibrutinib treatment. Receptors originate from a human donor with chronic lymphocytic leukemia.

This clone has a handful of counts. The rearrangement uses TRBV11-2 and TRBJ1-4; possible D gene TRBD1, 5 bases. The CDR3 covers 15 residues. CDR1 and CDR2 (germline): SGHAT, FQNNGV. V was shortened by 0 bases and J by 3 bases, with 8 bases between the two germline ends. CDR3 protein: CASSLEGDPNEKLFF. CDR3 nucleotides: TGTGCCAGCAGCTTAGAAGGGGACCCTAATGAAAAACTGTTTTTT. The full variable domain, with the rest looked up from reference TRBV11-2 and TRBJ1-4, is EAGVAQSPRYKIIEKRQSVAFWCNPISGHATLYWYQQILGQGPKLLIQFQNNGVVDDSQLPKDRFSAERLKGVDSTLKIQPAKLEDSAVYLCASSLEGDPNEKLFFGSGTQLSVL.

J is TRBJ1-2 and V is TRBV28; D gene uncertain. Germline V gene lookup returns CDR1 MDHEN and CDR2 SYDVKM. CDR3 length equals 13 residues. V dropped 8 bases and J dropped 6 bases, with 16 bases sitting between them. The CDR3, as DNA: TGTGCCAGCGGACTACAGAGAGGCCATGGCTACACCTTC. Translation gives CASGLQRGHGYTF.

The chain has TRBV21-1 and TRBJ1-2. TRBV21-1 is a listed pseudogene. The CDR3 sequence is 13 residues long. DNA of the CDR3: TGTGCCAGCAGCAAAAGGAGGGTCCAGGGCTACACCTTC. Translating it yields CASSKRRVQGYTF.

The gene calls are TRBV5-6 and TRBJ2-6; 10 positions agree with TRBD1. V was pared by 1 base and J by 13 bases, with 5 bases of the junction left unmatched. This CDR3 comprises 14 residues. Germline V gene lookup returns CDR1 SGHDT and CDR2 YYEEEE. The chain's CDR3 is CASSLYGTGEVLTF. CDR3 DNA sequence: TGTGCCAGCAGCTTGTACGGGACAGGGGAAGTCCTGACTTTC. Full variable domain (rest looked up from reference TRBV5-6 and TRBJ2-6): DAGVTQSPTHLIKTRGQQVTLRCSPKSGHDTVSWYQQALGQGPQFIFQYYEEEERQRGNFPDRFSGHQFPNYSSELNVNALLLGDSALYLCASSLYGTGEVLTFGAGSRLTVL.

This clone was counted only a few times. CDR3 nucleotide sequence: TGCAGCGTTGCCGTGGGGACTCATGAAAAACTGTTTTTT. Translating gives CSVAVGTHEKLFF. The rearrangement uses TRBV29-1 and TRBJ1-4; the D gene is possibly TRBD1 (5 bases). Germline V CDR1 and CDR2: SQVTM, ANQGSEA. CDR3 length: 13 residues. The V end was cut by 4 bases, the J end by 6 bases, with 12 bases between.

This clone was observed a single time. The chain uses TRBV28 and TRBJ2-1, with TRBD2 matching over 9 bases. With V trimmed by 3 bases and J by 6 bases, 9 bases remained unmatched. This CDR3 spans 16 amino acids. Per germline, CDR1 MDHEN and CDR2 SYDVKM. The CDR3 sequence is CASSFLSGSEGNEQFF. CDR3 DNA: TGTGCCAGCAGTTTCCTTAGCGGGAGCGAAGGCAATGAGCAGTTCTTC.

The CDR3 DNA sequence: TGTGCCAGCAGCAAACTGACGGTTTCCCGGGACAGATCCTACGAGCAGTACTTC. Its translation: CASSKLTVSRDRSYEQYF. The chain joins TRBV21-1 to TRBJ2-7; TRBD1, as called in the table, went unchecked against the DNA. TRBV21-1 is classified as a pseudogene. The CDR3 has 18 residues.

V and J are TRBV10-1 and TRBJ2-1; D possibly corresponds to TRBD2 (6 bases). V gave up 3 bases and J gave up 4 bases, with 13 bases separating them. Germline values: CDR1 WNHNN, CDR2 SYGVQD (reference sequence). The CDR3 has 15 residues. The DNA for the CDR3 is TGCGCCAGCAGTGACTCGGGACTCCCATACAATGAGCAGTTCTTC. This codes for CASSDSGLPYNEQFF.

V usage is TRBV5-1 and J usage is TRBJ1-2; unclear D gene. The length of the CDR3 is 14 residues. Germline CDR1 reads SGHRS; CDR2 reads YFSETQ. V lost 0 bases to trimming and J lost 2 bases, with 8 bases between them. The CDR3 DNA is TGCGCCAGCAGCTTGGACGGGCAAAACTATGGCTACACCTTC. Encoded protein: CASSLDGQNYGYTF.